The clone carrying this T cell receptor (beta chain) came up a few times. The assay used deep level. Assay used: immunoSEQ multiplex PCR; TCRdb lists only in-frame clones, some missing. The repertoire consists of 2 million to 2.5 million clones, with approximately 96% occurring once and the leading ten covering 0.13%. These data are taken from a study of shared clonotypes between healthy human individuals. Germline assignment: CDR1 SGHKS and CDR2 YYEKEE (reference sequence). This CDR3 is 15 amino acids long. Between the trimmed V and J ends, which lost 2 bases and 0 bases, there was a span of 10 bases.

Sample: naive CD4+ T cells sorted from blood. Subset given: CD45RA+ positively selected. The sequence derives from a man aged 18 to 30 in good health. The V and J genes are TRBV5-5 and TRBJ2-3; a weak D match, TRBD1 (6 bases). Written as DNA, the CDR3 is TGTGCCAGCAGCTTTACAGGGCATAGCACAGATACGCAGTATTTT. It encodes CASSFTGHSTDTQYF.